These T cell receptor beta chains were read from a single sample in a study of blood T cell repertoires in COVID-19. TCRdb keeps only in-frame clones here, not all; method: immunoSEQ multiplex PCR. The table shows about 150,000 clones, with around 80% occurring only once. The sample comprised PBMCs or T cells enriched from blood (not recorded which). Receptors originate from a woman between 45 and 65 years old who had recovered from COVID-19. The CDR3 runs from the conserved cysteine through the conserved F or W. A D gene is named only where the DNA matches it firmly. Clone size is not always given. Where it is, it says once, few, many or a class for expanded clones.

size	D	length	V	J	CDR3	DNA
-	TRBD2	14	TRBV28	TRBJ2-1	CASSLAGGHNEQFF	TGTGCCAGCAGTTTAGCGGGGGGGCACAATGAGCAGTTCTTC
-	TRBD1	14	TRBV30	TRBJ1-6	CAWTGTVRNSPLHF	TGTGCCTGGACCGGGACAGTGAGAAATTCACCCCTCCACTTT
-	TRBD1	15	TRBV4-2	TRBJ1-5	CASSPRDREGQPQHF	TGTGCCAGCAGCCCCCGGGACAGGGAAGGTCAGCCCCAGCATTTT
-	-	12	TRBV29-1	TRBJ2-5	CSGSGFQETQYF	TGCAGCGGATCAGGGTTCCAAGAGACCCAGTACTTC
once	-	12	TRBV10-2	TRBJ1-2	CASSPTGDGYTF	TGCGCCAGCAGTCCGACAGGAGATGGCTACACCTTC
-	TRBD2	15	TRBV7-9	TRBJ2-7	CASSLGEGTTYEQYF	TGTGCCAGCAGTCTAGGGGAGGGTACGACCTACGAGCAGTACTTC
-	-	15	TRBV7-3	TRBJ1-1	CASSPQGFMNTEAFF	TGTGCCAGCAGCCCCCAGGGATTTATGAACACTGAAGCTTTCTTT
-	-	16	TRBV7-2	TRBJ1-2	CASSLDWAGRVSGYTF	TGTGCCAGCAGCTTAGATTGGGCAGGGAGGGTGAGTGGCTACACCTTC
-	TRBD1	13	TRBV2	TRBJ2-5	CASRGQGQETQYF	TGTGCCAGCAGGGGACAGGGACAAGAGACCCAGTACTTC
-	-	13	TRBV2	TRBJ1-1	CASSETANTEAFF	TGTGCCAGCAGTGAGACAGCCAACACTGAAGCTTTCTTT
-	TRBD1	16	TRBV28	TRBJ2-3	CASSSAGTGFRDTQYF	TGTGCCAGCAGTAGCGCCGGGACAGGGTTTCGGGATACGCAGTATTTT
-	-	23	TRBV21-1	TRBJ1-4	CASSKGRVSKLQGSVALNEKLFF	TGTGCCAGCAGCAAAGGCCGGGTATCGAAGTTACAGGGAAGTGTCGCCCTAAATGAAAAACTGTTTTTT
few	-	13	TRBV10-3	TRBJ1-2	CAISEQGNYGYTF	TGTGCCATCAGTGAGCAGGGGAACTATGGCTACACCTTC
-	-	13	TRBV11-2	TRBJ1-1	CASSPGVSTEAFF	TGTGCCAGCAGTCCAGGGGTGTCCACTGAAGCTTTCTTT
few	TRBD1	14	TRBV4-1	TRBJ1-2	CASSQEQGFYGYTF	TGCGCCAGCAGCCAAGAACAGGGGTTTTATGGCTACACCTTC
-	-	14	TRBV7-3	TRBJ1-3	CASSSGGAGNTIYF	TGTGCCAGCAGCTCTGGGGGGGCTGGAAACACCATATATTTT
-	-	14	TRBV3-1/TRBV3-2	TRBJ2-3	CASSQETQSDTQYF	TGTGCCAGCAGCCAAGAAACTCAATCAGATACGCAGTATTTT
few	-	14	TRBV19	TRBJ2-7	CASSIQGSSYEQYF	TGTGCCAGTAGTATACAGGGGAGCTCCTACGAGCAGTACTTC
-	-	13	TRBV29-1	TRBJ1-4	CSAWGGTYEKLFF	TGCAGCGCGTGGGGGGGGACTTATGAAAAACTGTTTTTT
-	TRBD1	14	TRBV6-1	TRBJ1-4	CASSEVGTGEKLFF	TGTGCCAGCAGTGAAGTCGGGACAGGTGAAAAACTGTTTTTT
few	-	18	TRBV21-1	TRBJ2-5	CASSPPLVVVECRETQYF	TGTGCCAGCAGCCCCCCCCTAGTGGTTGTCGAGTGTCGAGAGACCCAGTACTTC
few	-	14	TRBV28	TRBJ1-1	CASSFPIGGTEAFF	TGTGCCAGCAGTTTCCCGATAGGGGGCACTGAAGCTTTCTTT
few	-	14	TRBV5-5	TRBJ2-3	CASSLASVPDTQYF	TGTGCCAGCAGCTTGGCTAGCGTGCCAGATACGCAGTATTTT
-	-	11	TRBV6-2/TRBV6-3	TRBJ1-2	CASSLGRGYTF	TGTGCCAGCAGCCTAGGGAGGGGCTACACCTTC
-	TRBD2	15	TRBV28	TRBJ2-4	CASSPPGGARDIQYF	TGTGCCAGCAGTCCCCCGGGGGGGGCGAGGGACATTCAGTACTTC
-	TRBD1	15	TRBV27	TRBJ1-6	CASSPDRDYNSPLHF	TGTGCCAGCAGTCCGGACAGGGATTATAATTCACCCCTCCACTTT
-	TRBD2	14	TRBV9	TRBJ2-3	CASSVGGGADTQYF	TGTGCCAGCAGCGTAGGCGGGGGGGCCGATACGCAGTATTTT
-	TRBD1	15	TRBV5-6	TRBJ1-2	CASSLPGTGDYGYTF	TGTGCCAGCAGCTTGCCAGGGACAGGGGACTATGGCTACACCTTC
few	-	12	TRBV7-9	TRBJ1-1	CASSPSGSGGDF	TGTGCCAGCAGCCCCTCCGGGTCGGGGGGAGACTTT
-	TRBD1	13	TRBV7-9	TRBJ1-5	CASSGTGAQPQHF	TGTGCCAGCAGCGGGACAGGGGCACAGCCCCAGCATTTT
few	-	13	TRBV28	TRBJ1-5	CASSPYGNQPQHF	TGTGCCAGCAGTCCGTATGGCAATCAGCCCCAGCATTTT
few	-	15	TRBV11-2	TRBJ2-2	CASSLGRSSTGELFF	TGTGCCAGCAGCTTAGGCAGGTCGAGCACCGGGGAGCTGTTTTTT
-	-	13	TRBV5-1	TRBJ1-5	CASSRQGTEPQHF	TGCGCCAGCAGCCGCCAGGGTACCGAGCCCCAGCATTTT
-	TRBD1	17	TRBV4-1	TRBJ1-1	CASSQDPRDRQNTEAFF	TGCGCCAGCAGCCAAGACCCCCGGGACAGACAGAACACTGAAGCTTTCTTT
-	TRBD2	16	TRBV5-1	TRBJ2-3	CASSLGLAGSTDTQYF	TGCGCCAGCAGCTTGGGACTAGCGGGGTCCACAGATACGCAGTATTTT
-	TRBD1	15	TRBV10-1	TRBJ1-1	CASSDRTGSHTEAFF	TGCGCCAGCAGTGACAGGACAGGGAGTCACACTGAAGCTTTCTTT
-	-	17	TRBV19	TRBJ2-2	CASSIGVGRGNTGELFF	TGTGCCAGTAGTATAGGAGTGGGCAGGGGAAACACCGGGGAGCTGTTTTTT
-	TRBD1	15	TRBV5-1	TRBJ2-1	CASSSGGTGGNEQFF	TGCGCCAGCAGCTCGGGTGGGACAGGGGGCAATGAGCAGTTCTTC
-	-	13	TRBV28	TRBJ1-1	CASSLVRGTEAFF	TGTGCCAGCAGTTTAGTCCGGGGCACTGAAGCTTTCTTT
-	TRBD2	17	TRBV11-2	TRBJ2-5	CASSLGSGGGAGETQYF	TGTGCCAGCAGCTTAGGATCAGGCGGGGGGGCTGGAGAGACCCAGTACTTC
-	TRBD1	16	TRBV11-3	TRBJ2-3	CASSPGGVSATDTQYF	TGTGCCAGCAGCCCAGGGGGTGTCAGCGCGACGGATACGCAGTATTTT
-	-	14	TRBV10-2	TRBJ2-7	CASSGWDTFYEQYF	TGCGCCAGCAGTGGGTGGGACACATTCTACGAGCAGTACTTC
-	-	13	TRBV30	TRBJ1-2	CAWGAGGTLSYTF	TGTGCCTGGGGGGCCGGGGGAACACTGAGCTACACCTTC
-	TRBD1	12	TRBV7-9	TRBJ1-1	CASSFRQGGKFF	TGTGCCAGCAGCTTTCGACAGGGGGGGAAGTTCTTT
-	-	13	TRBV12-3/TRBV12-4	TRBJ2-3	CASRWAGTDTQYF	TGTGCCAGCAGGTGGGCCGGCACAGATACGCAGTATTTT
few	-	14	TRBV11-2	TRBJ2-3	CASSLGANTDTQYF	TGTGCCAGCAGCTTAGGAGCTAACACAGATACGCAGTATTTT
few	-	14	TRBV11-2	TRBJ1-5	CASSSLDSNQPQHF	TGTGCCAGCAGCTCTTTAGATAGCAATCAGCCCCAGCATTTT
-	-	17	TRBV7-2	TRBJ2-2	CASSPLMSVRDTGELFF	TGTGCCAGCAGCCCCCTCATGTCGGTCAGGGACACCGGGGAGCTGTTTTTT
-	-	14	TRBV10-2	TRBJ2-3	CASIRATRADTQYF	TGCGCCAGCATTCGAGCAACCCGGGCAGATACGCAGTATTTT
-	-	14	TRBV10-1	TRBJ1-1	CASSEGQGRTEAFF	TGCGCCAGCAGTGAAGGGCAGGGAAGAACTGAAGCTTTCTTT